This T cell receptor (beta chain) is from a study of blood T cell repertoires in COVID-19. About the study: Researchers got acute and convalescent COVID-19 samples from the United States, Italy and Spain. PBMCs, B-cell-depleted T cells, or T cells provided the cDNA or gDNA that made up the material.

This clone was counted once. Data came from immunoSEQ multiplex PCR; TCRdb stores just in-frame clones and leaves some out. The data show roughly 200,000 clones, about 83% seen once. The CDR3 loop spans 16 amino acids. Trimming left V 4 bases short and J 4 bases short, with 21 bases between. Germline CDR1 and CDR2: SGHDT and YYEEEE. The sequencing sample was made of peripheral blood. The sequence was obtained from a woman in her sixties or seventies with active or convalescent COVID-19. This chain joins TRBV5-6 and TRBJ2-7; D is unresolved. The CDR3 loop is CASSPRVWRVRYEQYF. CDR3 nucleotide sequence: TGTGCCAGCAGCCCACGTGTTTGGAGAGTTAGGTACGAGCAGTACTTC.